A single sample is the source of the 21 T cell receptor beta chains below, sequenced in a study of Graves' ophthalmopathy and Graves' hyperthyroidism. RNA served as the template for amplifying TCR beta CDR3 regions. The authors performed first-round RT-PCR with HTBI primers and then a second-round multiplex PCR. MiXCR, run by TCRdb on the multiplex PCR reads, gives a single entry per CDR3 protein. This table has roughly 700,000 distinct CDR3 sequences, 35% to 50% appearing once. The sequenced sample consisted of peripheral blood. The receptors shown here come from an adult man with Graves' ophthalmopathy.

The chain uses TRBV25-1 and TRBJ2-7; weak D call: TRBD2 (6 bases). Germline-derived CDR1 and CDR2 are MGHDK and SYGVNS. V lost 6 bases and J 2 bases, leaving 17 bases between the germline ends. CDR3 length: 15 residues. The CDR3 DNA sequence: TGTGCCAGCAGCCCCGCGGGGTTAGGCGCCTACGAGCAGTACTTC. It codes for CASSPAGLGAYEQYF.

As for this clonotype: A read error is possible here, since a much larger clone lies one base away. The CDR3 region is CAGSSDREETQYF. CDR3 DNA: TGTGCCGGCAGCTCTGACAGGGAAGAGACCCAGTACTTC. The chain carries TRBV7-9 and TRBJ2-5; 7 bases are shared with TRBD1. Germline values: CDR1 SEHNR, CDR2 FQNEAQ (reference sequence). The CDR3 is 13 amino acids. Full variable domain (outside the CDR3, taken from reference TRBV7-9 and TRBJ2-5): DTGVSQNPRHKITKRGQNVTFRCDPISEHNRLYWYRQTLGQGPEFLTYFQNEAQLEKSRLLSDRFSAERPKGSFSTLEIQRTEQGDSAMYLCAGSSDREETQYFGPGTRLLVL.

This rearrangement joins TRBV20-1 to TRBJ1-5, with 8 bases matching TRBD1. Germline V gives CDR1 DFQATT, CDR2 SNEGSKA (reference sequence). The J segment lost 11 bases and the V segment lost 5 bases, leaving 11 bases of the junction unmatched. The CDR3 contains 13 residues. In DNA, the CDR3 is TGCAGTGCTCTCAGGGGGCAGGGAGCAACCCAGCATTTT. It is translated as CSALRGQGATQHF.

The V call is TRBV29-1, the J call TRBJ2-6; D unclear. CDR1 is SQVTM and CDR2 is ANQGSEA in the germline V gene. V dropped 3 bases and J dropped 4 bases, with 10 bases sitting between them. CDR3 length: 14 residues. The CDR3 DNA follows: TGCAGCGTTGATGTGGCGACCGGGGCCAACGTCCTGACTTTC. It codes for CSVDVATGANVLTF.

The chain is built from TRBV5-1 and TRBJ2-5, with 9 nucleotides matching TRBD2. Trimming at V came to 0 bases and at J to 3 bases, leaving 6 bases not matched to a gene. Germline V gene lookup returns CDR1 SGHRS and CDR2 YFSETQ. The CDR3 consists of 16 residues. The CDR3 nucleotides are TGCGCCAGCAGCTTGGCTAGCGGGATAATGAAAGAGACCCAGTACTTC. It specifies CASSLASGIMKETQYF.

As DNA, the CDR3 is TGTGCCAGCAGTTACCCTGGGACAGCTTCCTACGAGCAGTACTTC. It specifies CASSYPGTASYEQYF. This sequence joins TRBV6-6 and TRBJ2-7, with 7 positions matching TRBD1. The length of the CDR3 is 15 residues. Germline trimming cut 2 bases from V and 1 base from J; bases unmatched to any gene: 5. Germline V gene sequence: CDR1 MNHNY, CDR2 SVGAGI (reference sequence).

DNA of the CDR3: TGTGCCAGCAGTGGAATAGGGGTACGATATTCCTACGAGCAGTACTTC. Translation: CASSGIGVRYSYEQYF. V and J are TRBV11-2 and TRBJ2-7; D might be TRBD1 (5 bases). Germline V gene sequence: CDR1 SGHAT, CDR2 FQNNGV. Trimming removed 6 bases from V and 1 base from J, with 19 bases in between. CDR3 length equals 16 residues. Drawing the rest from reference TRBV11-2 and TRBJ2-7, the complete variable domain is EAGVAQSPRYKIIEKRQSVAFWCNPISGHATLYWYQQILGQGPKLLIQFQNNGVVDDSQLPKDRFSAERLKGVDSTLKIQPAKLEDSAVYLCASSGIGVRYSYEQYFGPGTRLTVT.

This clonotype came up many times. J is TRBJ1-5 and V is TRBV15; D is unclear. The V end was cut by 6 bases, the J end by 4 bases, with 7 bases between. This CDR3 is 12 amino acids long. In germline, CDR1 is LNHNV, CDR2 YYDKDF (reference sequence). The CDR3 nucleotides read TGTGCCACCAGGGGTTTGAATCAGCCCCAGCATTTT. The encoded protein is CATRGLNQPQHF.

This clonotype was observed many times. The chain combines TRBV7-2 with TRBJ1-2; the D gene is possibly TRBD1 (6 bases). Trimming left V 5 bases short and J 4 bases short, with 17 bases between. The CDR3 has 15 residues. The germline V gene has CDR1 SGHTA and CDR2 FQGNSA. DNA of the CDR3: TGTGCCAGCAGCGAGACAGGACGCTTGGGCTATGGCTACACCTTC. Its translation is CASSETGRLGYGYTF.

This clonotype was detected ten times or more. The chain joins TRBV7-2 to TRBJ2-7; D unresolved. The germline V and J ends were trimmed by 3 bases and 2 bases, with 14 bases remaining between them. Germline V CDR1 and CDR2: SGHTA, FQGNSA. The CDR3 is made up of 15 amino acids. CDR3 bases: TGTGCCAGCAGCTTTTCCCCGGCAGGAGCCTACGAGCAGTACTTC. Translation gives CASSFSPAGAYEQYF.

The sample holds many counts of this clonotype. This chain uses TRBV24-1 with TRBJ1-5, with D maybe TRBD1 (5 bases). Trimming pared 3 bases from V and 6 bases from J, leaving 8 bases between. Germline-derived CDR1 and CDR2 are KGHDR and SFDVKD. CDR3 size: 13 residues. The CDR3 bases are TGTGCCACCAGTGATCGCAGGGCTCAGCCCCAGCATTTT. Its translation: CATSDRRAQPQHF.

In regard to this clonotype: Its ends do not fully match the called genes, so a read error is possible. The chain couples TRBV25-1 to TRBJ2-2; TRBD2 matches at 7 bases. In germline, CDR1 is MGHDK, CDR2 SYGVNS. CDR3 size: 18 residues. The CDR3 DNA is TGCGCCAGCAGCCAAGATACGCTGTTTACGGGACTATTCGGGGAGCTGTTTTTT. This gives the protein CASSQDTLFTGLFGELFF.

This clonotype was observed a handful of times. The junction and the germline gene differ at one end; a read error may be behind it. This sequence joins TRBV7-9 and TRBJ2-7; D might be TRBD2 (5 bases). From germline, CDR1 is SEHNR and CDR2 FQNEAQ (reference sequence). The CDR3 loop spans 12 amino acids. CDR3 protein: CASSQDLQRVYF. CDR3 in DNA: TGCGCCAGCAGCCAAGATTTGCAGAGGGTGTACTTC.

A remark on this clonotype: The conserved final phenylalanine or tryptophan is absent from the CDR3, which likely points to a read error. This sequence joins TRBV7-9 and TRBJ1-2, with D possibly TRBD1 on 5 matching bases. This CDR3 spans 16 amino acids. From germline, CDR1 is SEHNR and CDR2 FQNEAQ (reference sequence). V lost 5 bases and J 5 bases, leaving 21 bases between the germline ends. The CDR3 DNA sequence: TGTGCCAGCAGCATAGGATCAGGCGGGGGACCTTATGGCTACACCCTC. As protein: CASSIGSGGGPYGYTL.

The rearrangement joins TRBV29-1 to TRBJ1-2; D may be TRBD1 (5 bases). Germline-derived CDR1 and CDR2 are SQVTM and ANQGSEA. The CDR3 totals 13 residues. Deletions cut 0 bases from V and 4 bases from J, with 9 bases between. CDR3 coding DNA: TGCAGCGTTGAAGATGAGGGGAGCTATGGCTACACCTTC. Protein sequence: CSVEDEGSYGYTF. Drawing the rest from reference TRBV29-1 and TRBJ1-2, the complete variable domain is SAVISQKPSRDICQRGTSLTIQCQVDSQVTMMFWYRQQPGQSLTLIATANQGSEATYESGFVIDKFPISRPNLTFSTLTVSNMSPEDSSIYLCSVEDEGSYGYTFGSGTRLTVV.

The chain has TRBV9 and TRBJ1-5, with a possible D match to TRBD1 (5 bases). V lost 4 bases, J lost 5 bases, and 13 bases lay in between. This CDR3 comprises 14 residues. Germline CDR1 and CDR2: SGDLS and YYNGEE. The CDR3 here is CASSPLGGDQPQHF. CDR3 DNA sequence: TGTGCCAGCAGCCCCCTGGGAGGGGATCAGCCCCAGCATTTT. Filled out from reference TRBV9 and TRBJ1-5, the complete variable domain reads DSGVTQTPKHLITATGQRVTLRCSPRSGDLSVYWYQQSLDQGLQFLIQYYNGEERAKGNILERFSAQQFPDLHSELNLSSLELGDSALYFCASSPLGGDQPQHFGDGTRLSIL.

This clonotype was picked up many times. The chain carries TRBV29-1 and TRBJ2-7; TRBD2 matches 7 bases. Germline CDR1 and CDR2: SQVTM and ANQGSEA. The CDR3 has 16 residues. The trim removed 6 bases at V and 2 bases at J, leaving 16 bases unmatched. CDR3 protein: CSVNGLAGVRPYEQYF. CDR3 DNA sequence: TGCAGCGTCAATGGACTTGCGGGAGTCCGTCCCTACGAGCAGTACTTC.

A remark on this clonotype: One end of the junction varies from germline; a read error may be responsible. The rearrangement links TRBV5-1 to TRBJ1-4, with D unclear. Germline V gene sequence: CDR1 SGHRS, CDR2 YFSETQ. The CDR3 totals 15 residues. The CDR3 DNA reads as TGTGCCAGCAGCTTTCTGGATAATGCTGGTGAAAAACTGTTTTTT. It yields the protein CASSFLDNAGEKLFF.

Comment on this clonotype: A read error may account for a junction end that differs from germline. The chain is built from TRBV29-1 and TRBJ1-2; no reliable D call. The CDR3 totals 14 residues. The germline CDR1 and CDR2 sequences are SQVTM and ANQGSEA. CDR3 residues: CTSSDRESFHGYTF. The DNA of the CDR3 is TGTACCAGCTCAGATCGAGAGAGCTTTCATGGCTACACCTTC.

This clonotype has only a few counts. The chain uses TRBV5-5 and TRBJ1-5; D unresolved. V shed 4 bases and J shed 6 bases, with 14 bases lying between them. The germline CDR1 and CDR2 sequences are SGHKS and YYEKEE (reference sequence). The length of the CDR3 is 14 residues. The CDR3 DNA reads TGTGCCAGCAGCCCCGGCGCGGAAGTTCAGCCCCAGCATTTT. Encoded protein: CASSPGAEVQPQHF.

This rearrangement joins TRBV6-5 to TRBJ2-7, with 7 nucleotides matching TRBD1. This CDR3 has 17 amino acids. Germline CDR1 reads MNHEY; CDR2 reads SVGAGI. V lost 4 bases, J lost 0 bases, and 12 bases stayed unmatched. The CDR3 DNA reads TGTGCCAGCAGTTCATTTAGAGACGGGACAGCCTCCTACGAGCAGTACTTC. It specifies CASSSFRDGTASYEQYF.